These 7 T cell receptor beta chains share one sample of origin, sequenced in a study of shared clonotypes between healthy human individuals. Here immunoSEQ multiplex PCR was the method, and the copy in TCRdb shows in-frame clones only, minus some. The data show roughly 2 million clones, roughly 95% seen once. The sequenced sample was naive CD4+ T cells sorted from blood. The subset denotes: CD45RA+ positively selected. Every receptor here comes from a man between 18 and 29 years old in good health.

The chain couples TRBV9 to TRBJ2-1; 9 nucleotides line up with TRBD1. This CDR3 region has 16 residues. Germline V gene data show CDR1 as SGDLS and CDR2 as YYNGEE. The junction had 8 bases not matched to a gene; V was cut back by 4 bases and J by 3 bases. In DNA form, the CDR3 reads TGTGCCAGCAGCTTGGACGACAGGGGGTTCTACAATGAGCAGTTCTTC. Translating gives CASSLDDRGFYNEQFF.

On this clone: The same CDR3 can be traced to other DNA sequences in this sample. This sequence joins TRBV11-2 and TRBJ2-2, with D uncertain. Germline CDR1 and CDR2: SGHAT and FQNNGV. Trimming shortened V by 1 base and J by 6 bases, and 3 bases separated the two germline ends. The CDR3 loop spans 12 amino acids. The CDR3 region is CASSLVPGELFF. The CDR3 coding sequence is TGTGCCAGCAGCTTAGTCCCCGGGGAGCTGTTTTTT.

The V call is TRBV11-3, the J call TRBJ2-3, with 7 bases identical to TRBD2. CDR3 length: 17 residues. Germline assignment: CDR1 SGHNT and CDR2 YENEEA. V lost 4 bases and J lost 6; bases outside the gene matches: 16. CDR3 nucleotides: TGTGCCAGCAGCTCCCGCCGGGCTAGCGGAGGCAGGGATACGCAGTATTTT. This encodes CASSSRRASGGRDTQYF.

The chain recombines TRBV7-4 with TRBJ1-5; 10 nucleotides agree with TRBD1. The CDR3 runs to 17 residues. Germline V gene sequence: CDR1 SGHVT, CDR2 SQSDAQ. The J segment lost 2 bases and the V segment lost 5 bases, leaving 9 bases of the junction unmatched. CDR3 loop: CASSLKDRGNGNQPQHF. For the CDR3, the DNA is TGTGCCAGCAGCCTGAAGGACAGGGGGAATGGCAATCAGCCCCAGCATTTT.

The gene calls are TRBV19 and TRBJ1-1; perhaps TRBD1 as D (5 bases). The germline V gene encodes CDR1 LNHDA and CDR2 SQIVND (reference sequence). There are 13 residues in the CDR3. Trimming pared 4 bases from V and 11 bases from J, leaving 17 bases between. For the CDR3, the DNA is TGTGCCAGTAGTACCGAGACGGGCCGGGGGGCTTTCTTT. It yields the protein CASSTETGRGAFF.

The CDR3 here is CATSRGRENYGYTF. The DNA of the CDR3 is TGTGCCACCTCCCGGGGGCGAGAGAACTATGGCTACACCTTC. The gene calls are TRBV6-5 and TRBJ1-2, with D possibly being TRBD1 (6 bases). From germline, CDR1 is MNHEY and CDR2 SVGAGI. The CDR3 covers 14 residues. The V gene lost 10 bases and the J gene lost 2 bases, with 17 bases spanning the gap.

The CDR3 nucleotides are TGCGCCAGCAGCTCGGGGGGGTTGGCCTTTAATGAAAAACTGTTTTTT. Its translation is CASSSGGLAFNEKLFF. J is TRBJ1-4 and V is TRBV5-1, with a weak D call TRBD1 (5 bases). In germline, CDR1 is SGHRS, CDR2 YFSETQ. This CDR3 is 16 amino acids long. Trimming pared 3 bases from V and 4 bases from J, leaving 16 bases between.